This T cell receptor (beta chain) was observed in a study of T cell responses to AZD1222 COVID-19 vaccine. Overall study findings and caveats: It was only a handful of AZD1222 recipients who were seropositive at baseline.

A word on this clone: Its antigen is currently unknown.

Data came from immunoSEQ multiplex PCR; TCRdb stores just in-frame clones and leaves some out. The sample lists 110,000 or so clones, 88% occurring once. The TCR was taken from an adult who received the AZD1222 COVID-19 vaccine. This sample comprised peripheral blood, obtained 28 days after the second AZD1222 dose.

CDR3 sequence reads: CASSRTGSEEKLFF. The CDR3 bases are TGTGCCAGCAGCCGGACAGGGAGCGAGGAAAAACTGTTTTTT. The rearrangement uses TRBV7-9 and TRBJ1-4; 8 nucleotides line up with TRBD1. This CDR3 spans 14 amino acids. Per germline, CDR1 SEHNR and CDR2 FQNEAQ (reference sequence). Losses at the gene ends were 5 bases for V and 8 bases for J; bases not matched to a gene: 7. The entire variable domain, with the rest obtained from reference TRBV7-9 and TRBJ1-4, is as follows: DTGVSQNPRHKITKRGQNVTFRCDPISEHNRLYWYRQTLGQGPEFLTYFQNEAQLEKSRLLSDRFSAERPKGSFSTLEIQRTEQGDSAMYLCASSRTGSEEKLFFGSGTQLSVL.